Below are 2 T cell receptor beta chains sequenced from a single sample in a study of cytomegalovirus exposure and HLA in healthy donors. Both 60 Vbeta primers and 13 Jbeta primers went into the PCR. The repertoire was sequenced with immunoSEQ multiplex PCR; TCRdb's copy has only in-frame clones and lacks some. The table includes over 60,000 clones, roughly three quarters detected once. What was sequenced was PBMCs. These receptor sequences come from a man aged 18 to 30 in good health and CMV-seronegative.

J is TRBJ2-2 and V is TRBV4-3, with D hard to call. Per germline, CDR1 LGHNA and CDR2 YSLEER. The V gene lost 1 base and the J gene lost 9 bases, with 9 bases spanning the gap. The CDR3 has 13 amino acids. In DNA form, the CDR3 reads TGCGCCAGCAGCCAAGGACTCTCGCGGGAGCTGTTTTTT. This encodes CASSQGLSRELFF.

V and J are TRBV18 and TRBJ2-1; 10 nucleotides match TRBD2. Germline V gene data show CDR1 as KGHSH and CDR2 as LQKENI. The CDR3 covers 15 residues. Trimming cost V 6 bases and J 4 bases; bases outside gene matches: 6. CDR3 DNA: TGTGCCAGCTCCCCTAAGCGGGGGGGTTACAATGAGCAGTTCTTC. Translating it yields CASSPKRGGYNEQFF.